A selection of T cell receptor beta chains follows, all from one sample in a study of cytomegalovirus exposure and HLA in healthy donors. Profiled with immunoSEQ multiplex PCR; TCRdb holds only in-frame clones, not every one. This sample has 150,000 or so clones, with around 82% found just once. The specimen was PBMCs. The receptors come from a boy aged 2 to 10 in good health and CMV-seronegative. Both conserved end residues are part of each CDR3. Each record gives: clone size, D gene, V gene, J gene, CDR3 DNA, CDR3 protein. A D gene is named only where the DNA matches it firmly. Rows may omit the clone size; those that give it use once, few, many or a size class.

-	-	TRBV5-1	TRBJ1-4	TGCGCCAGCAGCTTGGACCCGACAGCAACTAATGAAAAACTGTTTTTT	CASSLDPTATNEKLFF
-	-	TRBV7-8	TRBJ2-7	TGTGCCAGCAGGCGTCGTAGTCTTGGAACCGGGACTGAGAAGCCTACCTACGAGCAGTACTTC	CASRRRSLGTGTEKPTYEQYF
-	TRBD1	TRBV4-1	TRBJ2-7	TGCGCCAGCAGCTCACCGGGACAGGGGGTATACGAGCAGTACTTC	CASSSPGQGVYEQYF
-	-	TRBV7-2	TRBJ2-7	TGTGCCAGCAGCCCCTTAGCGAGTAGCTCCTACGAGCAGTACTTC	CASSPLASSSYEQYF
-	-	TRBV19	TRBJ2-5	TGTGCCAGTAGTAAAGGGGGACTAAGACTGGGGACCCAGTACTTC	CASSKGGLRLGTQYF
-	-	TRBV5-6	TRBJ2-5	TGTGCCAGCAGCTCGGTAGGGGGTAGGTTCGTGGAGACCCAGTACTTC	CASSSVGGRFVETQYF
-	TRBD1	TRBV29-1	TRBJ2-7	TGCAGCGTTCGAGGGGACAGGGGATACGAGCAGTACTTC	CSVRGDRGYEQYF
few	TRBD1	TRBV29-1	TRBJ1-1	TGCAGCGCTGGGACAGGGGGGAACACTGAAGCTTTCTTT	CSAGTGGNTEAFF
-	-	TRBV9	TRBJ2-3	TGTGCCAGCAGCGTAGCTTCCCCCCACGGAGATACGCAGTATTTT	CASSVASPHGDTQYF
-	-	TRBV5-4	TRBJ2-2	TGTGCCAGCAGTCTTGGAGGCGGACAGAACGCCGGGGAGCTGTTTTTT	CASSLGGGQNAGELFF
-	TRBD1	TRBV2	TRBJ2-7	TGTGCCAGCGGCCGGGACAGGGGAACGGAAGAGCAGTACTTC	CASGRDRGTEEQYF
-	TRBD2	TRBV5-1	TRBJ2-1	TGCGCCAGCACTATAGCGGGAGGCTCCTACAATGAGCAGTTCTTC	CASTIAGGSYNEQFF
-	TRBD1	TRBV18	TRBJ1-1	TGTGCCAGCTCACTACTGGGACAGAATTTAGGGAACACTGAAGCTTTCTTT	CASSLLGQNLGNTEAFF
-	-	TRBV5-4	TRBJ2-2	TGTGCCAGCAGCTTCGCCGGGGAGCTGTTTTTT	CASSFAGELFF
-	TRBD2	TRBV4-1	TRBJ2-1	TGCGCCAGCAGCCAAGAAAGTTTCGGACTAGCGAATAGCGGTGAGCAGTTCTTC	CASSQESFGLANSGEQFF
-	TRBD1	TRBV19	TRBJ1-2	TGTGCCAGTAGTATTTTCCGGGGGGACAGGGGCCACTATGGCTACACCTTC	CASSIFRGDRGHYGYTF
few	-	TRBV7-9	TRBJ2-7	TGTGCCAGCAGCGTGACGACAGACTCCTACGAGCAGTACTTC	CASSVTTDSYEQYF
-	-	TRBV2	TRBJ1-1	TGTGCCAGCAGTGTCGGACTCCACCACACTGAAGCTTTCTTT	CASSVGLHHTEAFF
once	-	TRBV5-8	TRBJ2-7	TGTGCCAGCCTTTCGGACTCACTCTACGAGCAGTACTTC	CASLSDSLYEQYF
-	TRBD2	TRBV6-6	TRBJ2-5	TGTGCCAGCAAGCCGGGACTAGCGGGAGTTGAGACCCAGTACTTC	CASKPGLAGVETQYF
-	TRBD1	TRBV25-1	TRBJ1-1	TGTGCTATCCAACCCGGGACAGACCATGTTGGCACTGAAGCTTTCTTT	CAIQPGTDHVGTEAFF
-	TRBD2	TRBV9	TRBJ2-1	TGTGCCAGCAGCGTAGTCAGCGGGAGGGCCTGGAATGAGCAGTTCTTC	CASSVVSGRAWNEQFF
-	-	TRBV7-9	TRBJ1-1	TGTGCCAGCAGCCATTTGGAGGTCGGGCGCATCGTGGAAGCTTTCTTT	CASSHLEVGRIVEAFF
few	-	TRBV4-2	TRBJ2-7	TGTGCCAGCAGCCAGGCCGGGGGAGTGGGGTACGAGCAGTACTTC	CASSQAGGVGYEQYF
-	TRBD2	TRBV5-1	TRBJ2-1	TGCGCCAGCAGCGTGGGACTAGCGGAGTACAATGAGCAGTTCTTC	CASSVGLAEYNEQFF
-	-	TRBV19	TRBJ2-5	TGTGCCAGTAGTAATGGGGCAGGGCCAAGAGAGACCCAGTACTTC	CASSNGAGPRETQYF
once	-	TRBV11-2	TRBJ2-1	TGTGCCAGCAGCTTAGATTTAAGCGGGGAGCAGTTCTTC	CASSLDLSGEQFF
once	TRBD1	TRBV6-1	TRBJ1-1	TGTGCCAGCAGTGAACAGACAGGGGATTTCATGAACACTGAAGCTTTCTTT	CASSEQTGDFMNTEAFF
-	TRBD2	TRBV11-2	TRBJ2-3	TGTGCCAGCAGCTTAGTGTGGCTAGCGGGAGATACGCAGTATTTT	CASSLVWLAGDTQYF
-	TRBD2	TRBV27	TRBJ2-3	TGTGCCAGCAGCCCGACGATCCCGATAGCGGGGTCCGCTCCAGATACGCAGTATTTT	CASSPTIPIAGSAPDTQYF